Shown below are 3 T cell receptor beta chains from a single sample sequenced in a study. TCRdb passed the RT-PCR reads through MiXCR, listing each CDR3 protein once. The sample carries 650,000 to 800,000 distinct CDR3 sequences, over 12% recorded once. The sequenced material came from memory CD4+ T cells from blood. The origin of the receptors is a female donor in good health, serving as a healthy control.

A few counts support this clonotype. The chain is built from TRBV20-1 and TRBJ1-1, with D possibly being TRBD1 (6 bases). The CDR3 consists of 15 residues. Trimming took off 5 bases at V and 3 bases at J, with 19 bases between the two ends. The germline gives CDR1 DFQATT, CDR2 SNEGSKA (reference sequence). For the CDR3, the DNA is TGCAGTGCTCAACCTTTACAGGGTTCGGACACTGAAGCTTTCTTT. Its translation is CSAQPLQGSDTEAFF.

This chain connects TRBV7-9 to TRBJ2-3; tentatively, D is TRBD1 or TRBD2 (5 bases each). Germline CDR1 reads SEHNR; CDR2 reads FQNEAQ (reference sequence). There are 15 residues in the CDR3. The V end was cut by 3 bases, the J end by 1 base, with 11 bases between. The CDR3 DNA follows: TGTGCCAGCAGCTTCCGGGACGGCGGCACAGATACGCAGTATTTT. It encodes CASSFRDGGTDTQYF.

The chain recombines TRBV3-1 with TRBJ2-7; 8 bases agree with TRBD2. Germline CDR1 LGHDT, CDR2 YNNKEL (reference sequence). The J segment lost 5 bases and the V segment lost 6 bases, leaving 3 bases of the junction unmatched. This CDR3 has 12 amino acids. The CDR3 region is CASRRAGDEQYF. The CDR3 DNA reads TGTGCCAGCAGACGAGCGGGAGACGAGCAGTACTTC.